The 12 T cell receptor beta chains below come from one sample, sequenced in a study of T cell responses to AZD1222 COVID-19 vaccine. This table comes from immunoSEQ multiplex PCR, and its TCRdb copy is limited to in-frame clones, with some not included. The repertoire holds some 140,000 clones, with about nine tenths as singletons. Here the sequenced sample was peripheral blood, taken on day 0 of AZD1222 vaccination. These receptors were collected from an adult in good health.

The gene calls are TRBV4-1 and TRBJ1-6, with 9 bases lining up with TRBD1. The CDR3 covers 16 residues. V shed 5 bases and J 5 bases; nucleotides not matched to a gene: 7. CDR1 and CDR2 (germline): MGHRA, YSYEKL. The CDR3 region is CASSDRQGGNNSPLHF. In DNA, the CDR3 is TGCGCCAGCAGCGATAGACAGGGGGGGAATAATTCACCCCTCCACTTT.

The chain combines TRBV28 with TRBJ1-1; no clear D gene. CDR3 length equals 12 residues. V lost 5 bases, J lost 2 bases, and 6 bases lay in between. CDR1 MDHEN and CDR2 SYDVKM come from the germline V gene. In DNA, the CDR3 is TGTGCCAGCAGTCGAGCTAACACTGAAGCTTTCTTT. Amino acids: CASSRANTEAFF.

This sequence joins TRBV6-5 and TRBJ2-1; 8 nucleotides agree with TRBD2. The trim removed 8 bases at V and 2 bases at J, leaving 8 bases unmatched. This CDR3 is 15 amino acids long. CDR1 and CDR2 (germline): MNHEY, SVGAGI. CDR3 nucleotides: TGTGCCAGCTCCCGGCGGGGGGTCACCTACAATGAGCAGTTCTTC. Translating it yields CASSRRGVTYNEQFF.

The chain carries TRBV6-5 and TRBJ2-3; 12 nucleotides match TRBD2. Germline V gene lookup returns CDR1 MNHEY and CDR2 SVGAGI. The V and J ends lost 6 bases and 7 bases, in that order; junction bases with no gene match: 8. This CDR3 is built from 15 residues. Here the CDR3 DNA reads TGTGCCAGCAGCCGACTAGCGGGGGCTATAAATACGCAGTATTTT. Translation gives CASSRLAGAINTQYF.

This clone was counted only a few times. The chain combines TRBV3-1 (or the pseudogene TRBV3-2) with TRBJ1-1; a possible D gene is TRBD1 (5 bases). Germline V gene lookup returns CDR1 LGHDT and CDR2 YNNKEL (reference sequence). CDR3 length equals 14 residues. The V gene lost 5 bases and the J gene lost 4 bases, with 14 bases spanning the gap. This CDR3 is CASSKGAVSTEAFF. The CDR3, as DNA: TGTGCCAGCAGCAAAGGGGCGGTGAGCACTGAAGCTTTCTTT.

The J gene is TRBJ1-1, the V gene TRBV12-3 or TRBV12-4, with 8 bases fitting TRBD1. V was clipped by 8 bases and J by 5 bases; unmatched bases: 7. The CDR3 extends over 13 amino acids. In DNA, the CDR3 is TGTGCCAGCGCGGCAGGGGGCCGAACTGAAGCTTTCTTT. Protein product: CASAAGGRTEAFF.

The chain links TRBV10-3 to TRBJ1-2, with 9 positions matching TRBD1. The CDR3 covers 13 residues. Germline CDR1 reads ENHRY; CDR2 reads SYGVKD. V trimming: 7 bases; J trimming: 4 bases; junction bases outside the gene matches: 4. Here the CDR3 reads CAITTDRGYGYTF. The CDR3 DNA reads as TGTGCCATCACTACGGACAGGGGCTATGGCTACACCTTC.

The chain recombines TRBV5-4 with TRBJ2-4; D is unresolved. CDR3 length: 13 residues. V was cut by 3 bases and J by 8 bases, with 12 bases left in between. The germline gives CDR1 SGHNT, CDR2 YYREEE (reference sequence). Here the CDR3 DNA reads TGTGCCAGCAGCTCGACGGCTGGGGACATTCAGTACTTC. Translating gives CASSSTAGDIQYF. The full variable domain, its missing parts supplied by reference TRBV5-4 and TRBJ2-4, is ETGVTQSPTHLIKTRGQQVTLRCSSQSGHNTVSWYQQALGQGPQFIFQYYREEENGRGNFPPRFSGLQFPNYSSELNVNALELDDSALYLCASSSTAGDIQYFGAGTRLSVL.

J is TRBJ2-7 and V is TRBV6-2 or TRBV6-3, with TRBD1 matching 10 bases. Germline V gene data show CDR1 as MNHEY and CDR2 as SVGEGT. The CDR3 has 18 residues. Losses at the gene ends were 0 bases for V and 3 bases for J; bases not matched to a gene: 11. DNA for the CDR3: TGTGCCAGCAGTTACTCGATCCTCGGGCGGGACAGGGGCTACGAGCAGTACTTC. Protein: CASSYSILGRDRGYEQYF.

A word on this clone: Its ends do not fully match the called genes, so a read error is possible. This CDR3 reads CASSPDNNYGCTF. CDR3 nucleotides: TGCGCCAGCAGCCCGGACAATAACTATGGCTGCACCTTC. The chain recombines TRBV5-1 with TRBJ1-2, with D possibly being TRBD1 (5 bases). The CDR3 runs 13 residues. CDR1 is SGHRS, CDR2 YFSETQ, per germline.

As DNA, the CDR3 is TGTGCCAGCAGCCCCCTTTCAGGGGCAATCAATGAGCAGTTCTTC. The encoded protein is CASSPLSGAINEQFF. This chain connects TRBV7-6 to TRBJ2-1, with D perhaps TRBD1 (6 bases). This CDR3 is 15 amino acids long. Germline CDR1 and CDR2: SGHVS and FNYEAQ. Trimming removed 5 bases at V and 6 bases at J, with 17 bases between.

This clone was seen a single time. J is TRBJ2-7 and V is TRBV9, with no clear D. V dropped 4 bases and J dropped 7 bases, with 18 bases sitting between them. The CDR3 totals 14 residues. Per the germline V gene, CDR1 is SGDLS and CDR2 is YYNGEE. In DNA form, the CDR3 reads TGTGCCAGCAGCCCCCGGTCCTTGCCCGGAGAGCAGTACTTC. It codes for CASSPRSLPGEQYF.